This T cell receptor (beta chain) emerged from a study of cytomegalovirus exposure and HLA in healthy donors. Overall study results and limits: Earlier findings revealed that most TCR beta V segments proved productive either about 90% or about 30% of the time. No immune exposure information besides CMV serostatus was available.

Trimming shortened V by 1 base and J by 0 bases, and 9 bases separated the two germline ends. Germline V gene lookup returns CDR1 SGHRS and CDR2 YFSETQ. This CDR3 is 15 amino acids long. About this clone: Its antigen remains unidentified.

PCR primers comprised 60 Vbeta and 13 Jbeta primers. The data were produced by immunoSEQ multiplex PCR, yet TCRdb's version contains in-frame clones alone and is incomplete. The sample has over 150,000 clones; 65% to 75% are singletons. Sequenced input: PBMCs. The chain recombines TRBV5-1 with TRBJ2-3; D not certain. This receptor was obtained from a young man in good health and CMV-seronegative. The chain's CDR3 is CASSLNRQSTDTQYF. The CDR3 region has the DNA TGCGCCAGCAGCTTGAACAGACAAAGCACAGATACGCAGTATTTT. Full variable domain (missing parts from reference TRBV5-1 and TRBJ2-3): KAGVTQTPRYLIKTRGQQVTLSCSPISGHRSVSWYQQTPGQGLQFLFEYFSETQRNKGNFPGRFSGRQFSNSRSEMNVSTLELGDSALYLCASSLNRQSTDTQYFGPGTRLTVL.